This T cell receptor beta chain was captured in a study of shared clonotypes between healthy human individuals. Across the whole study: Donors had three CD4 naive, three CD4 memory, two CD8 naive and one CD8 memory plate apiece. Whole-study findings and limits: Represented diversity (both genetic and exposure-history) was limited by the small number of donors.

At a deep level, the assay was run. Clones were read by immunoSEQ multiplex PCR, and TCRdb kept only the in-frame ones, dropping some. The sample has a few million clones, 93% seen once. With respect to this clone: Its target is not known.

V dropped 5 bases and J dropped 5; count of bases not matched to a gene: 5. CDR3 length: 13 residues. Germline V lookup: CDR1 SGHTA, CDR2 FQGNSA. This sequence originates from a man younger than 35 in good health. Some clones in this sample may be carry-over from other donors' samples. The specimen sequenced was naive CD4+ T cells from PBMCs. Described subset: CD45RA+ positively selected. The rearrangement joins TRBV7-2 to TRBJ1-1, with 7 positions matching TRBD1. The CDR3 sequence: CASSRGQETEAFF. In nucleotides, the CDR3 is TGTGCCAGCAGCCGAGGACAGGAAACTGAAGCTTTCTTT.